The source of this T cell receptor beta chain is a study of long-term antiretroviral therapy in people with HIV. Study-wide findings and caveats: Clones expanded before ART dominated the repertoire at all time points. Diversity went up after ART and still fell short of transplant donor controls.

Investigators performed immunoSEQ version v3.0 at survey level. Sequencing of each sample targeted roughly 35,000-55,000 T-cell genomes. Generated by immunoSEQ multiplex PCR, the TCRdb table keeps only in-frame clones and is missing some. The sample carries about 36,000 clones, roughly 80% recorded once. Turning to this clone: What it recognizes is unknown.

CDR3 size: 15 residues. Germline CDR1 is SGHAT and CDR2 is FQNNGV. V lost 2 bases and J 6 bases, leaving 17 bases between the germline ends. This receptor was obtained from a young man with HIV. Source: unsorted PBMCs, taken 3.4 years after starting antiretroviral therapy. The chain uses TRBV11-2 and TRBJ2-7; D not certain. CDR3 region: CASSLLAGYGVEQYF. Written as DNA, the CDR3 is TGTGCCAGCAGCTTATTGGCAGGTTATGGAGTCGAGCAGTACTTC.